These T cell receptor beta chains were read from a single sample in a study of T cell changes during pregnancy in multiple sclerosis. Method: immunoSEQ multiplex PCR; TCRdb's copy keeps in-frame clones and lacks some. The repertoire holds roughly 60,000 clones, roughly 90% seen once, with about 1.5% in the top ten. This material consisted of peripheral blood, taken in the second trimester of pregnancy. Receptors originate from a female donor with multiple sclerosis, enrolled in a pregnancy study. Each CDR3 is given without its conserved first and last residue. Each record gives: V gene, CDR3 protein.

TRBV6-5	ASTKLGTEAF
TRBV25-1	ASSEASGVPYEQY
TRBV5-4	ASSSFSRTSGTQY
TRBV30	AWSAPYRTSGSDEQY
TRBV5-4	ASSLYQRETGEQY
TRBV19	ASTTSGTIYNEQF
TRBV10-3	AIRAGQGNEQY
TRBV18	ASSPIAPGFRSTGELF
TRBV14	ASNPGGPSNYGYT
TRBV6-5	ASSPSANQPQH
TRBV18	ASSPSDGRVTGELF
TRBV15	ATSRVSDHTQY
TRBV7-9	ASSSDRGRGNQPQH
TRBV2	ASSDSMGQGFGYT
TRBV4-3	ASSQGRENYNEQF
TRBV19	ASRRTSGSPDTQY
TRBV7-9	ASSLSYETSGRGYNEQF
TRBV5-4	ASSLGLAGDDEQF
TRBV18	AGSPPRLAGVIKQY
TRBV9	ASSVGERTNEKLF
TRBV5-1	ASSLADTGDGYT
TRBV6-1	ASSEYNYEQY
TRBV19	ASRNKSTSRAYNEQF
TRBV18	ASSLEDANYGYT
TRBV30	AWSQGLSRGGYT
TRBV2	ASTQTRQGYT
TRBV25-1	ASSDPQGRETQY
TRBV28	ASSLAGWGTGELF
TRBV4-2	ASSQGTTNEQF
TRBV7-2	ASSLSGTNYGYT
TRBV6-1	ASIVVSGANVLT
TRBV18	ASSPPGRGNEKLF
TRBV28	ASRADRVYEQY
TRBV2	ASTAARKGTDTQY
TRBV7-2	ASSLGSGTEAF
TRBV10-3	AISEIAALYNEQF
TRBV5-1	ASSSLTDREAF